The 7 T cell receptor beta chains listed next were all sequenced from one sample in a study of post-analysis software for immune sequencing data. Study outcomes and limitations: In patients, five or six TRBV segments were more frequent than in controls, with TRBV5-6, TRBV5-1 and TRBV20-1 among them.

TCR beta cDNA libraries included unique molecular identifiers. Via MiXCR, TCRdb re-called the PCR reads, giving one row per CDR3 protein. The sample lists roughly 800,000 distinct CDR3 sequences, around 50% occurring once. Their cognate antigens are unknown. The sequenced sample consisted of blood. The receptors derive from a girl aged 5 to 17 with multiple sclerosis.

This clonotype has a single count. The DNA for the CDR3 is TGCGCCAGCAGCTTGACTAGCGGGGTAGGCACAGATACGCAGTATTTT. It yields the protein CASSLTSGVGTDTQYF. The chain joins TRBV5-1 to TRBJ2-3, with 10 bases lining up with TRBD2. This CDR3 is built from 16 residues. Germline CDR1 SGHRS, CDR2 YFSETQ. Germline trimming cut 1 base from V and 1 base from J; bases unmatched to any gene: 3. The whole variable domain, remainder taken from reference TRBV5-1 and TRBJ2-3, is KAGVTQTPRYLIKTRGQQVTLSCSPISGHRSVSWYQQTPGQGLQFLFEYFSETQRNKGNFPGRFSGRQFSNSRSEMNVSTLELGDSALYLCASSLTSGVGTDTQYFGPGTRLTVL.

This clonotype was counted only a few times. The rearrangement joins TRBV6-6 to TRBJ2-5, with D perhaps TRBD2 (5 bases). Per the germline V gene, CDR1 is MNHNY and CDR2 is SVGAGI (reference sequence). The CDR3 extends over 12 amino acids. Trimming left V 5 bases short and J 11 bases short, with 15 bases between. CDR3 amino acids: CASSARVREQYF. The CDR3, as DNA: TGTGCCAGCAGTGCGCGAGTGAGGGAGCAGTACTTC.

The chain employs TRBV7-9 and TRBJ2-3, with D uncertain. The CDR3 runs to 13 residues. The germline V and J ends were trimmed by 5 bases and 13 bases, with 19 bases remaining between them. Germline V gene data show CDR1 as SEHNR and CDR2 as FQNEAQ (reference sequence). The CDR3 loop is CASSPTGRAYEYF. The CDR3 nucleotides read TGTGCCAGCAGCCCTACCGGACGGGCCTACGAGTATTTT.

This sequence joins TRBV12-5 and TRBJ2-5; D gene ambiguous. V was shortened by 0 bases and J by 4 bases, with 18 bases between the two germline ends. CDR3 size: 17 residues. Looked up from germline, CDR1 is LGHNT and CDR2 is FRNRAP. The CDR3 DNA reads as TGTGCTAGTGGTTTGGTTGTCGGGCGGAGCCCAGGAGAGACCCAGTACTTC. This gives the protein CASGLVVGRSPGETQYF.

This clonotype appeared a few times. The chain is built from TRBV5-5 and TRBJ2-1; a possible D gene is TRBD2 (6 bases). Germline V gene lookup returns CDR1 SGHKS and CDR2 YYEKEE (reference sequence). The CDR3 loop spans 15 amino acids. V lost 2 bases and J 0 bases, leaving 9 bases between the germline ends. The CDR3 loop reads CASSFWTNSYNEQFF. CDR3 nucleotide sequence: TGTGCCAGCAGCTTTTGGACTAACTCCTACAATGAGCAGTTCTTC.

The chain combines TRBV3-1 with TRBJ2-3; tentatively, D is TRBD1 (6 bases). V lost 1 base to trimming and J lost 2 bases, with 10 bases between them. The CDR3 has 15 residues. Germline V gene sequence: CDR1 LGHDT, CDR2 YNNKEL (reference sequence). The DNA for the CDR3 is TGTGCCAGCAGCCAAGGTGGGACATTCACAGATACGCAGTATTTT. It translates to CASSQGGTFTDTQYF.

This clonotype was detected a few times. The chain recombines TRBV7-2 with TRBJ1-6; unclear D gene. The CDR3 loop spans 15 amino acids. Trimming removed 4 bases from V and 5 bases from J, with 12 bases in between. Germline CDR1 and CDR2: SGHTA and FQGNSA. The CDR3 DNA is TGTGCCAGCAGCTCCCAAGGCCTCCATAATTCACCCCTCCACTTT. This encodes CASSSQGLHNSPLHF.